This entry concerns a single T cell receptor beta chain. This sample was included in a study of T cells in narcolepsy. The assay was immunoSEQ multiplex PCR, and TCRdb's table has in-frame clones only and misses some. The sample carries some 34,000 clones, about four fifths recorded once. Germline lookup yields CDR1 MNHNS and CDR2 SASEGT. This CDR3 is 13 amino acids long. The V and J ends lost 3 bases and 9 bases, in that order; junction bases with no gene match: 5. The genes are TRBV6-1 and TRBJ1-5; TRBD1 matches at 7 bases. The receptor's source is a human donor in good health. Sequencing was done on a sample of memory (CD45RA-) CD4+ T cells from blood. This chain's CDR3 is CASSDQGDAPQHF. The CDR3 nucleotides are TGTGCCAGCAGTGACCAGGGGGATGCGCCCCAGCATTTT.